A selection of T cell receptor beta chains follows, all from one sample in a study of control samples from healthy donors and cancer patients. Here immunoSEQ multiplex PCR was the method, and the copy in TCRdb shows in-frame clones only, minus some. The sample carries around 89,000 clones, 82% recorded once. The sample taken for sequencing was blood. The receptors derive from a woman aged 55-69 years in good health. CDR3s include the opening cysteine and the closing phenylalanine or tryptophan. D genes are given only for firm matches. Some rows have no size entry. The others give once, few or many, or a class for an expanded clone.

>TRBJ1-5|.|.|TRBV21-1
TGTGCCAGCAGCAAAGATTGGTTGCTTCAGCCCCAGCATTTT
CASSKDWLLQPQHF
>TRBJ2-3|.|.|TRBV24-1
TGTGCCACCAGTGAACTGGCAGCCACAGATACGCAGTATTTT
CATSELAATDTQYF
>TRBJ2-4|TRBD1|.|TRBV11-2
TGTGCCAGTCAGACAGGGGTGACAAACATTCAGTACTTC
CASQTGVTNIQYF
>TRBJ1-3|.|.|TRBV28
TGTGCCAGCACCACCCGTCGGATTCTCAACTCTGGAAACACCATATATTTT
CASTTRRILNSGNTIYF
>TRBJ2-7|TRBD2|.|TRBV11-2
TGTGCCAGCAGCAGAGGACTAGCGTCTATCGAGCAGTACTTC
CASSRGLASIEQYF
>TRBJ1-5|.|.|TRBV18
TGTGCCAGCTCACCACAAGACAGTTCTCAGCCCCAGCATTTT
CASSPQDSSQPQHF
>TRBJ2-7|.|.|TRBV27
TGTGCCACCGGACAGCGATCCTACGAGCAGTACTTC
CATGQRSYEQYF
>TRBJ1-1|.|once|TRBV5-1
TGCGCCAGCAGCCCGAAACTGGGCAGGGCCCAGCCGAACACTGAAGCTTTCTTT
CASSPKLGRAQPNTEAFF
>TRBJ1-4|TRBD1|.|TRBV6-5
TGTGCCAGCAGACAGGGGGCAACTAATGAAAAACTGTTTTTT
CASRQGATNEKLFF
>TRBJ2-7|.|.|TRBV6-6
TGTGCCAGCAGTTCCGGGGGCAGGCCCTCCTACGAGCAGTACTTC
CASSSGGRPSYEQYF
>TRBJ1-2|.|.|TRBV2
TGTGCCAGCAGTGAAACGCCGTATGGCTACACCTTC
CASSETPYGYTF
>TRBJ2-2|.|.|TRBV10-1
TGCGCCAGCAGTGAGATGTCCGGGGCCAGGAGATATCTAGGGGAGCTGTTTTTT
CASSEMSGARRYLGELFF
>TRBJ2-5|.|.|TRBV15
TGTGCCACCAGCAGACCCGGATCCGCCGTCTCTGGGGAGACCCAGTACTTC
CATSRPGSAVSGETQYF
>TRBJ1-4|.|few|TRBV4-1
TGCGCCAGCAGCAGAGAATGGGGGACTAATGAAAAACTGTTTTTT
CASSREWGTNEKLFF
>TRBJ1-1|.|.|TRBV19
TGTGCCAGTAGTGTACCAAGTTTGAACACTGAAGCTTTCTTT
CASSVPSLNTEAFF
>TRBJ1-1|.|.|TRBV27
TGTGCCAGCAGTTTGACAGCGAACACTGAAGCTTTCTTT
CASSLTANTEAFF
>TRBJ2-3|.|.|TRBV19
TGTGCCAGTAGTAGGGTGTATGCAGATACGCAGTATTTT
CASSRVYADTQYF
>TRBJ2-3|TRBD2|.|TRBV3-1/TRBV3-2
TGTGCCAGCAGCCAAGCGGGGACTAGCGGGGTCACAGATACGCAGTATTTT
CASSQAGTSGVTDTQYF
>TRBJ1-6|.|.|TRBV6-1
TGTGCCAGCAGGGAAGGGACACCAATTCAGTCACCCCTCCACTTT
CASREGTPIQSPLHF
>TRBJ2-3|.|few|TRBV9
TGTGCCAGCAGCGTAGCTCTACAAAGCACAGATACGCAGTATTTT
CASSVALQSTDTQYF
>TRBJ1-1|.|.|TRBV5-1
TGCGCCAGCACCGTTAACCCCTCAGGGTTAACTGAAGCTTTCTTT
CASTVNPSGLTEAFF
>TRBJ1-2|TRBD1|.|TRBV27
TGTGCCAGCAGTACGAAGACAGGGGGCGGAAACTATGGCTACACCTTC
CASSTKTGGGNYGYTF
>TRBJ1-5|TRBD1|.|TRBV6-5
TGTGCCAGCAGAACAGGGGACAATCAGCCCCAGCATTTT
CASRTGDNQPQHF
>TRBJ1-1|TRBD1|.|TRBV4-2
TGTGCCAGCAGCCAAGGTCTCGGGGACAGCACTGAAGCTTTCTTT
CASSQGLGDSTEAFF
>TRBJ2-2|.|.|TRBV7-9
TGTGCCAGCAGCTTTCTAGGGGGGGAGCTGTTTTTT
CASSFLGGELFF
>TRBJ2-3|.|once|TRBV10-3
TGTGCCTCCTCCCGGCAGGGGGGTACCACAGATACGCAGTATTTT
CASSRQGGTTDTQYF
>TRBJ2-2|TRBD2|.|TRBV5-1
TGCGCCAGCAGCTTGGTACTAGCGGGAAGAACCGGGGAGCTGTTTTTT
CASSLVLAGRTGELFF
>TRBJ1-1|TRBD1|few|TRBV27
TGTGCCAGCAGTATCGACAGGGCCGGGAACACTGAAGCTTTCTTT
CASSIDRAGNTEAFF
>TRBJ2-7|.|.|TRBV7-2
TGTGCCAGCAGCCTCCAGAGTTACTCCTACGAGCAGTACTTC
CASSLQSYSYEQYF
>TRBJ2-1|TRBD2|.|TRBV6-5
TGTGCCAGCAGCACCCCCGGGAGGGCCCGGAATGAGCAGTTCTTC
CASSTPGRARNEQFF
>TRBJ2-4|.|.|TRBV19
TGTGCCAGTAGTACCGGGACTCTCGAAAACATTCAGTACTTC
CASSTGTLENIQYF
>TRBJ2-3|TRBD2|.|TRBV7-9
TGTGCCAGCAGCGCCGGACTAGCGGGGGATACGCAGTATTTT
CASSAGLAGDTQYF
>TRBJ1-1|TRBD1|.|TRBV7-2
TGTGCCAGCAGCCCAGCCCAGACAGGGGGATATGAAGCTTTCTTT
CASSPAQTGGYEAFF
>TRBJ2-2|.|once|TRBV5-1
TGCGCCAGCAGCCCGGCCCGGGCTACCGGGGAGCTGTTTTTT
CASSPARATGELFF
>TRBJ1-5|.|.|TRBV7-2
TGTGCCAGCAGCTTAGGGGGTCAGCCCCAGCATTTT
CASSLGGQPQHF
>TRBJ2-1|TRBD2|.|TRBV19
TGTGCCAGTAGTTTCGGGACTAGCGGGGCCATATACAATGAGCAGTTCTTC
CASSFGTSGAIYNEQFF
>TRBJ1-1|.|.|TRBV19
TGTGCCAGTAGTAAGAAGACCCAGGGAACTGAAGCTTTCTTT
CASSKKTQGTEAFF
>TRBJ2-5|TRBD2|.|TRBV11-2
TGTGCCAGCAGCCCGGGGGAACTAGCGAGCGGGGAGACCCAGTACTTC
CASSPGELASGETQYF
>TRBJ1-6|TRBD1|.|TRBV7-2
TGTGCCAGCAGCTTGGACAGGGAAACCCTCCACTTT
CASSLDRETLHF
>TRBJ2-5|.|.|TRBV19
TGTGCCAGTAGTGGGACGGGAAACCCAGGTGGCCAAGAGACCCAGTACTTC
CASSGTGNPGGQETQYF